This is a list of T cell receptor beta chains from one sample in a study of identical twins. One entry per CDR3 protein results from TCRdb running MiXCR on the 5' RACE reads. This table has a few hundred thousand distinct CDR3 sequences, more than 9% appearing once. What was sequenced was memory T cells sorted from blood. Receptors originate from a man aged 50 to 60 in good health. CDR3s include the opening cysteine and the closing phenylalanine or tryptophan. A D gene is named only where the DNA matches it firmly. The listing skips clone size in some rows; elsewhere it reads once, few, many or a size class.

J	V	D	size	CDR3	DNA
TRBJ2-7	TRBV11-2	NA	many	CASSPDLGPTIEQYF	TGTGCCAGCAGCCCAGACCTCGGCCCTACGATCGAGCAGTACTTC
TRBJ2-7	TRBV5-1	NA	NA	CASSLGAGTPIYEQYF	TGCGCCAGCAGCTTGGGGGCCGGGACACCGATCTACGAGCAGTACTTC
TRBJ2-1	TRBV7-9	TRBD1	NA	CASRTGTGAYNEQFF	TGTGCCAGCAGAACCGGGACAGGGGCCTACAATGAGCAGTTCTTC
TRBJ2-1	TRBV7-2	NA	many	CASSLAVGRVNEQFF	TGTGCCAGCAGCTTAGCAGTAGGCAGGGTCAATGAGCAGTTCTTC
TRBJ2-5	TRBV28	NA	NA	CASRGRGGGQETQYF	TGTGCCAGCAGGGGGCGTGGAGGCGGACAAGAGACCCAGTACTTC
TRBJ2-1	TRBV5-6	NA	few	CASSLSENEQFF	TGTGCCAGCAGCTTGTCAGAGAATGAGCAGTTCTTC
TRBJ1-2	TRBV29-1	NA	many	CSVGWEGYYGYTF	TGCAGCGTGGGATGGGAGGGGTACTATGGCTACACCTTC
TRBJ2-7	TRBV6-1	TRBD1	NA	CASRRTLQGMNEQYF	TGTGCCAGCAGGCGAACCTTACAGGGGATGAACGAGCAGTACTTC
TRBJ2-2	TRBV4-1	NA	many	CASSRGAWDSTGELFF	TGCGCCAGCAGCCGGGGGGCATGGGACAGCACCGGGGAGCTGTTTTTT
TRBJ1-3	TRBV5-1	NA	NA	CASSLGQNSGNTIYF	TGCGCCAGCAGCTTGGGACAGAACTCTGGAAACACCATATATTTT
TRBJ2-3	TRBV5-1	TRBD2	NA	CASSGGGTTDTQYF	TGCGCCAGCAGTGGCGGGGGGACCACAGATACGCAGTATTTT
TRBJ2-2	TRBV6-5	TRBD2	NA	CASSYGGRFGGELFF	TGTGCCAGCAGTTACGGCGGGAGGTTCGGCGGGGAGCTGTTTTTT
TRBJ2-3	TRBV5-1	TRBD2	NA	CASSSEGTSGVDTQYF	TGCGCCAGCAGCTCCGAAGGAACTAGCGGGGTAGATACGCAGTATTTT
TRBJ2-5	TRBV12-3/TRBV12-4	NA	many	CASSLRLGSETQYF	TGTGCCAGCAGTTTAAGGCTAGGAAGCGAGACCCAGTACTTC
TRBJ1-3	TRBV11-2	NA	few	CASSLVSSNTIYF	TGTGCCAGCAGCTTAGTTTCGTCAAACACCATATATTTT
TRBJ1-5	TRBV6-6	NA	many	CASRQDSNQPQHF	TGTGCCAGCAGACAGGATAGCAATCAGCCCCAGCATTTT
TRBJ1-5	TRBV20-1	NA	many	CSARGGEWRNQPQHF	TGCAGTGCTAGAGGGGGAGAGTGGCGCAATCAGCCCCAGCATTTT
TRBJ2-1	TRBV7-9	TRBD1	NA	CASSWAGGITIDEQFF	TGTGCCAGCAGCTGGGCAGGGGGAATAACAATAGATGAGCAGTTCTTC
TRBJ2-5	TRBV7-2	NA	many	CASSLVREETQYF	TGTGCCAGCAGCTTAGTCAGGGAAGAGACCCAGTACTTC
TRBJ2-7	TRBV20-1	NA	NA	CSARDPHRAYEQYF	TGCAGTGCTAGAGATCCCCACCGTGCCTACGAGCAGTACTTC
TRBJ1-3	TRBV6-5	NA	few	CASSSGPSSGNTIYF	TGTGCCAGCAGTTCCGGACCTAGCTCTGGAAACACCATATATTTT
TRBJ2-5	TRBV5-6	NA	many	CASSFRGMYQETQYF	TGTGCCAGCAGCTTCCGGGGAATGTACCAAGAGACCCAGTACTTC
TRBJ2-1	TRBV29-1	NA	medium-sized	CSVEGRKVGVRDEQFF	TGCAGCGTTGAAGGACGAAAGGTAGGGGTTCGTGATGAGCAGTTCTTC
TRBJ2-6	TRBV18	TRBD1	many	CASSRDRSSGANVLTF	TGTGCCAGCTCCAGGGACAGGAGCTCTGGGGCCAACGTCCTGACTTTC
TRBJ2-1	TRBV5-1	TRBD2	NA	CASSSASGSFNEQFF	TGCGCCAGCAGCTCGGCTAGCGGGAGTTTCAATGAGCAGTTCTTC
TRBJ1-1	TRBV18	NA	NA	CASSAITNTEAFF	TGTGCCAGCTCGGCAATTACGAACACTGAAGCTTTCTTT
TRBJ2-5	TRBV24-1	TRBD2	NA	CATSSSGRRETQYF	TGTGCCACCAGCTCTAGCGGGAGGCGGGAGACCCAGTACTTC